This T cell receptor beta chain was found in a study of T-cell memory formation after mild COVID-19. V was cut by 5 bases and J by 0 bases, with 14 bases left in between. Looked up from germline, CDR1 is LNHNV and CDR2 is YYDKDF (reference sequence). This CDR3 has 16 residues. Constant-segment primers were used for 5'RACE, and the resulting TCR alpha and TCR beta cDNA libraries carried sample barcodes and UMIs. TCRdb itself ran the 5' RACE reads through MiXCR, one entry per CDR3 protein. Here the sample spans about 340,000 distinct CDR3 sequences, 15% to 20% being singletons. The chain uses TRBV15 and TRBJ1-5; D unresolved. The origin of this receptor is a man between 18 and 29 years old who had mild COVID-19 (a few samples of this study predate the infection). Cell type and time point are not known. The sample consisted of PBMCs or a T cell subset sorted from them (not recorded which). The CDR3 is CATSPEQSYSNQPQHF. In nucleotides, the CDR3 is TGTGCCACCAGCCCTGAACAGAGTTATAGCAATCAGCCCCAGCATTTT.